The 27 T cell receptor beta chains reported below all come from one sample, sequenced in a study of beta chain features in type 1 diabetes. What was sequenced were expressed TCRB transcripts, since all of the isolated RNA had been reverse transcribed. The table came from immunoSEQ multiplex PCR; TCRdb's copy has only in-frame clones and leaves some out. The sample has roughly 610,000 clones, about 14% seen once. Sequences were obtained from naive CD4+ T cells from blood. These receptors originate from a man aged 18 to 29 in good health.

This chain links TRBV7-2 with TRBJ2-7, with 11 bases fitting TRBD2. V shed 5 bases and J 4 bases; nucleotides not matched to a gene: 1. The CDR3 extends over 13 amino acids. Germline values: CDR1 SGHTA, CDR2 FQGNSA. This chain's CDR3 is CASSRLAGYEQYF. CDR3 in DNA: TGTGCCAGCAGCCGACTAGCGGGGTACGAGCAGTACTTC.

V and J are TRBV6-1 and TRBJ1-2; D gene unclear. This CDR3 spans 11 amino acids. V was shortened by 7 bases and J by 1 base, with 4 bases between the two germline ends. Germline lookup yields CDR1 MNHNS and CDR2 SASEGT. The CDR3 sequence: CASTDNYGYTF. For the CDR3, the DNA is TGTGCCAGCACAGATAACTATGGCTACACCTTC.

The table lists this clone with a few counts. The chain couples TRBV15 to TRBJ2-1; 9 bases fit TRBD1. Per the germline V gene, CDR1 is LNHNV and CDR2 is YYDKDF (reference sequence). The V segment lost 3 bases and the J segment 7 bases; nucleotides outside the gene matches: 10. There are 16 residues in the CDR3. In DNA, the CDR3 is TGTGCCACCAGCAGGCCGGACAGGGGTTCAATGAATGAGCAGTTCTTC. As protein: CATSRPDRGSMNEQFF.

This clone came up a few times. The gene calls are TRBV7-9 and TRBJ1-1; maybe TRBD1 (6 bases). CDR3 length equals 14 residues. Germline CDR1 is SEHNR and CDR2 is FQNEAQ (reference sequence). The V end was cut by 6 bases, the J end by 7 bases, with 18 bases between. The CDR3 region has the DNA TGTGCCAGCAGAGTCGCCGGGACACGGGTTGAAGCTTTCTTT. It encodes CASRVAGTRVEAFF.

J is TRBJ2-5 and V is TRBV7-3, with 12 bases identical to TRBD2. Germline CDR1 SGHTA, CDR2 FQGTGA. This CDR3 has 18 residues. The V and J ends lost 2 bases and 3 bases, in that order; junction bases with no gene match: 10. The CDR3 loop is CASSLGSASGRAEETQYF. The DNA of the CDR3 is TGTGCCAGCAGCTTAGGATCGGCTAGCGGGAGGGCAGAAGAGACCCAGTACTTC.

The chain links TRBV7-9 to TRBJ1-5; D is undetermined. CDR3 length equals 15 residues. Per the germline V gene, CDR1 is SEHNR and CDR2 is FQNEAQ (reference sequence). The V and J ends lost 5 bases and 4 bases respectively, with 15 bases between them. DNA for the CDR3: TGTGCCAGCAGCCCCTCTGGAGGGCAGAATCAGCCCCAGCATTTT. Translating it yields CASSPSGGQNQPQHF.

The CDR3: CSVPGTSGTGELFF. CDR3 bases: TGCAGCGTCCCCGGGACTAGCGGCACCGGGGAGCTGTTTTTT. The rearrangement joins TRBV29-1 to TRBJ2-2, with TRBD2 matching 11 bases. Germline V gene lookup returns CDR1 SQVTM and CDR2 ANQGSEA. The CDR3 spans 14 residues. V lost 6 bases to trimming and J lost 4 bases; unmatched junction nucleotides: 4.

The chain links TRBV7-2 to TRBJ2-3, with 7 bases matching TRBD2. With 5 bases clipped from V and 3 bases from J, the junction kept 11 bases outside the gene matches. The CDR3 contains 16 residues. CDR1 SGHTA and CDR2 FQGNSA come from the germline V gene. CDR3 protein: CASSHTRGIRTDTQYF. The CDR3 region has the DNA TGTGCCAGCAGCCACACGCGGGGGATACGGACAGATACGCAGTATTTT.

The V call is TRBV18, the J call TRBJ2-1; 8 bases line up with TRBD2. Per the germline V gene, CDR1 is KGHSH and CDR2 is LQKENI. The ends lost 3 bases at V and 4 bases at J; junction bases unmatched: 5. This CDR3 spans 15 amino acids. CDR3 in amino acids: CASSPRREVYNEQFF. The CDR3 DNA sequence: TGTGCCAGCTCACCTCGGCGGGAGGTATACAATGAGCAGTTCTTC. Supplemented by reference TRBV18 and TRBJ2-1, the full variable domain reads NAGVMQNPRHLVRRRGQEARLRCSPMKGHSHVYWYRQLPEEGLKFMVYLQKENIIDESGMPKERFSAEFPKEGPSILRIQQVVRGDSAAYFCASSPRREVYNEQFFGPGTRLTVL.

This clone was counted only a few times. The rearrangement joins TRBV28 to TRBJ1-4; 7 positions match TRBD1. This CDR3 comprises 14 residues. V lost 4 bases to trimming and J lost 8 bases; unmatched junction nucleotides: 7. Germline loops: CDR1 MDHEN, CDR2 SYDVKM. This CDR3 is CASSSDRAGEKLFF. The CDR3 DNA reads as TGTGCCAGCAGTTCTGACAGGGCGGGGGAAAAACTGTTTTTT.

This CDR3 reads CASSLNGGRSYGYTF. Written as DNA, the CDR3 is TGTGCCAGCAGCTTAAATGGGGGGCGCAGCTATGGCTACACCTTC. The chain couples TRBV7-9 to TRBJ1-2, with D possibly matching TRBD1 (6 bases). CDR3 length: 15 residues. Germline V CDR1 and CDR2: SEHNR, FQNEAQ (reference sequence). Between the trimmed V and J ends, which lost 2 bases and 4 bases, there was a span of 14 bases. The whole variable domain, filled in from reference TRBV7-9 and TRBJ1-2, reads DTGVSQNPRHKITKRGQNVTFRCDPISEHNRLYWYRQTLGQGPEFLTYFQNEAQLEKSRLLSDRFSAERPKGSFSTLEIQRTEQGDSAMYLCASSLNGGRSYGYTFGSGTRLTVV.

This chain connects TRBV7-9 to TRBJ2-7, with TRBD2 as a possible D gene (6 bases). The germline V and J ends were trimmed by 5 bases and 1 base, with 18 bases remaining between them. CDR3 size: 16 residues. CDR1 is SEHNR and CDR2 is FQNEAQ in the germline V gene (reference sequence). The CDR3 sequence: CASSQTRGRRSYEQYF. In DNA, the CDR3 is TGTGCCAGCAGCCAAACGCGGGGACGGAGATCCTACGAGCAGTACTTC.

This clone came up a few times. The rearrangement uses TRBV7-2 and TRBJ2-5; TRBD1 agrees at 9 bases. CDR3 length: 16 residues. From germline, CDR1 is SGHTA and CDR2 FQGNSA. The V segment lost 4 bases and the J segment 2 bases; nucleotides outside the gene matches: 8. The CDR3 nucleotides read TGTGCCAGCAGCTGGGGACAGGGAGGGGGTCAAGAGACCCAGTACTTC. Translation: CASSWGQGGGQETQYF.

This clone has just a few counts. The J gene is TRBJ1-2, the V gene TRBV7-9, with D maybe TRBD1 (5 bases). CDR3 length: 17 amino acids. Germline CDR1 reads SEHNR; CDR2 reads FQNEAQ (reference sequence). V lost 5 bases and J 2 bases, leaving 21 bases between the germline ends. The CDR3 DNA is TGTGCCAGCAGCCGAGGGACGGAAGACGTTCCCAACTATGGCTACACCTTC. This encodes CASSRGTEDVPNYGYTF.

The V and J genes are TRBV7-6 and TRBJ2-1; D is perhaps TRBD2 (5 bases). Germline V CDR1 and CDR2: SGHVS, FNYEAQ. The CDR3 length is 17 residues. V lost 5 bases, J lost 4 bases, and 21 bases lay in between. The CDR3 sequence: CASSPYLGSGEYNEQFF. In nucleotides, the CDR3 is TGTGCCAGCAGCCCGTACCTTGGCAGCGGAGAATACAATGAGCAGTTCTTC.

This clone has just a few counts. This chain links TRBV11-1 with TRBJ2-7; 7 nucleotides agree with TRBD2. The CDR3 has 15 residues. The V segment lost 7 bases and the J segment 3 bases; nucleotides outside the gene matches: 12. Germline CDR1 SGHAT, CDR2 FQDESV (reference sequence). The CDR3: CASTLGGSLIYEQYF. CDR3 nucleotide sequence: TGTGCCAGCACCCTGGGGGGGAGCTTGATCTACGAGCAGTACTTC.

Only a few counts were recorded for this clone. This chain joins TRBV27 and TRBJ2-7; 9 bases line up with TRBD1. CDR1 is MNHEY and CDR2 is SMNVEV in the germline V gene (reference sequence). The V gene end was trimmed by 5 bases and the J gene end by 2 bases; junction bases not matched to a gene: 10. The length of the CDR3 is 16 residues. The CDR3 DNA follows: TGTGCCAGCAGTCGCCTTCTGGGACAGGGTCCCTACGAGCAGTACTTC. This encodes CASSRLLGQGPYEQYF.

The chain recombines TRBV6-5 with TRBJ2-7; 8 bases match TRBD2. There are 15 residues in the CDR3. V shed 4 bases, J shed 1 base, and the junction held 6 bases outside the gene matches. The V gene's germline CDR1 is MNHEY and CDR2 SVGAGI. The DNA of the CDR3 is TGTGCCAGCAGTTCCGTTGCGGGAGGATCCTACGAGCAGTACTTC. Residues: CASSSVAGGSYEQYF.

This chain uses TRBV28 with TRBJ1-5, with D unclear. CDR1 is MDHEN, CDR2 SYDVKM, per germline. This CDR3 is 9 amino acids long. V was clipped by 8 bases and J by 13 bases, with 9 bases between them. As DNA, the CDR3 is TGTGCCAGCGCCCCGCCGCAGCATTTT. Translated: CASAPPQHF.

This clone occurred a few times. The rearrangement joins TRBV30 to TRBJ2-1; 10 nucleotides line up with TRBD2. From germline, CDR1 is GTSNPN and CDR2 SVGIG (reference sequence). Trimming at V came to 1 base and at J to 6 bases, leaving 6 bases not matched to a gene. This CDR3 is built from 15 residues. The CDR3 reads CAWSDQREGFNEQFF. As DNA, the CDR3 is TGTGCCTGGAGTGATCAGCGGGAGGGCTTCAATGAGCAGTTCTTC.

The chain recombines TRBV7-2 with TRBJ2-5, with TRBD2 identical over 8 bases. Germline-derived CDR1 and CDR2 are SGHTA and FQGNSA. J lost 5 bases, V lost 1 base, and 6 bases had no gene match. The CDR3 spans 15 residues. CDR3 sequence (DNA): TGTGCCAGCAGCTTAGGTAGCGGGGCGTGGGAGACCCAGTACTTC. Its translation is CASSLGSGAWETQYF.

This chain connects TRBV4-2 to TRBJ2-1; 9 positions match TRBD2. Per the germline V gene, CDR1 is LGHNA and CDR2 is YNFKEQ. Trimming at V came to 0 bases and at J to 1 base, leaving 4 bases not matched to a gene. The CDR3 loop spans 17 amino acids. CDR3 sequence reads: CASSQEGAGGSYNEQFF. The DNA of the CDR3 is TGTGCCAGCAGCCAAGAAGGAGCGGGGGGTTCCTACAATGAGCAGTTCTTC.

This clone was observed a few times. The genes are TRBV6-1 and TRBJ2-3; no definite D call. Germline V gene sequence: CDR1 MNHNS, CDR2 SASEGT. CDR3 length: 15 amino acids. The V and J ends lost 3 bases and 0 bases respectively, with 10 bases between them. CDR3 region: CASSDTFVSTDTQYF. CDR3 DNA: TGTGCCAGCAGTGATACTTTCGTTAGCACAGATACGCAGTATTTT.

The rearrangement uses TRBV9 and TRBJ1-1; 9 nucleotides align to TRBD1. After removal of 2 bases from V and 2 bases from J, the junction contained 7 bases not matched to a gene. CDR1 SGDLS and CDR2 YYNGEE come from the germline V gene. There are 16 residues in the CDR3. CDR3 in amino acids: CASSVTTGGINTEAFF. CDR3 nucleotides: TGTGCCAGCAGCGTTACGACAGGGGGAATCAACACTGAAGCTTTCTTT.

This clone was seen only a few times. CDR3 DNA sequence: TGTGCCAGCAGCCTTGGGCCGGGACAGGGGGAAAGTAGCAATCAGCCCCAGCATTTT. This gives the protein CASSLGPGQGESSNQPQHF. The chain carries TRBV4-2 and TRBJ1-5; 11 bases match TRBD1. The V segment lost 4 bases and the J segment 0 bases; nucleotides outside the gene matches: 11. The CDR3 runs to 19 residues. Looked up from germline, CDR1 is LGHNA and CDR2 is YNFKEQ.

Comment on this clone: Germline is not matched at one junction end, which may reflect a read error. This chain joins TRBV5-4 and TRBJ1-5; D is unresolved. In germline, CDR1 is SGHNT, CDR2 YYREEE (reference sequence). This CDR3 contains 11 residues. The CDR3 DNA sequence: TGCAACATGAGAGGGTATCAGCCCCAGCATTTT. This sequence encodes CNMRGYQPQHF. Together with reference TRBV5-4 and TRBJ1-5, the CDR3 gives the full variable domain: ETGVTQSPTHLIKTRGQQVTLRCSSQSGHNTVSWYQQALGQGPQFIFQYYREEENGRGNFPPRFSGLQFPNYSSELNVNALELDDSALYLCNMRGYQPQHFGDGTRLSIL.

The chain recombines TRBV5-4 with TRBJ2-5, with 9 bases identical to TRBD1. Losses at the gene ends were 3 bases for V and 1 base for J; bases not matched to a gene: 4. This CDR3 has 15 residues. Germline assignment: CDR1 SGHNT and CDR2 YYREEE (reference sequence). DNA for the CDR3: TGTGCCAGCAGCTCCGGGACAGGGACCCAAGAGACCCAGTACTTC. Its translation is CASSSGTGTQETQYF.